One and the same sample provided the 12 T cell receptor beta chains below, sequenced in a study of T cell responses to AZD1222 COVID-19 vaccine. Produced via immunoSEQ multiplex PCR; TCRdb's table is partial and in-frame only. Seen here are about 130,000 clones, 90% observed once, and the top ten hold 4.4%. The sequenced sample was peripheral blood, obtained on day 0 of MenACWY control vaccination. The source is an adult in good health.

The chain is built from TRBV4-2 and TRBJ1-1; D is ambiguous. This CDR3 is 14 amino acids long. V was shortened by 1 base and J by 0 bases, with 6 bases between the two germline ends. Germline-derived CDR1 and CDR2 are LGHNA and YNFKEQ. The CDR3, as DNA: TGTGCCAGCAGCCAAGCCGATTTGAACACTGAAGCTTTCTTT. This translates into CASSQADLNTEAFF.

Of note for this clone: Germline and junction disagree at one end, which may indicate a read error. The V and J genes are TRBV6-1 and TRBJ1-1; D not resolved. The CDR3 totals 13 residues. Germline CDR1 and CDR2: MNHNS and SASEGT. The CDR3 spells CASCDPIATEAFF. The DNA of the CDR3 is TGTGCCAGCTGTGACCCAATCGCGACTGAAGCTTTCTTT.

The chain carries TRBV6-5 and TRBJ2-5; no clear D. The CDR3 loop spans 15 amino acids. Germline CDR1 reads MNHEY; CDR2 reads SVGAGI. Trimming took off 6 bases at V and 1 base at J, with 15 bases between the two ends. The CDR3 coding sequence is TGTGCCAGCAGCCAGAGAATGACTGCCCAAGAGACCCAGTACTTC. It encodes CASSQRMTAQETQYF.

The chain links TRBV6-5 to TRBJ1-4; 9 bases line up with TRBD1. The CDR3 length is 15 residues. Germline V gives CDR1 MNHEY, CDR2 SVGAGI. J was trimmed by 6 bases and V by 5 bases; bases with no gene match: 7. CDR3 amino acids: CASSTGGAGDEKLFF. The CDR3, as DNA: TGTGCCAGCAGTACAGGGGGCGCGGGAGATGAAAAACTGTTTTTT.

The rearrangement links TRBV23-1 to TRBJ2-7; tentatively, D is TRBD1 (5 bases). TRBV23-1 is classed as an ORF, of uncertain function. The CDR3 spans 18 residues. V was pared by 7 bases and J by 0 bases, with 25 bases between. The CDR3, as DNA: TGCGCCAGCACCTCGTTACCAGGGAATTTCTCGAGCTCCTACGAGCAGTACGTC. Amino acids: CASTSLPGNFSSSYEQYV.

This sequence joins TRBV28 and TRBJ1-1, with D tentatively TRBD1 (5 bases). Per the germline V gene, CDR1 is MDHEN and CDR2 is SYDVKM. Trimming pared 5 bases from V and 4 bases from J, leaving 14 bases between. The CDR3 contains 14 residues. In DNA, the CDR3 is TGTGCCAGCAGTCCAGGGACGTTGGGCACTGAAGCTTTCTTT. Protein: CASSPGTLGTEAFF. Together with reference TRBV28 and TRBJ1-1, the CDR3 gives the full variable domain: DVKVTQSSRYLVKRTGEKVFLECVQDMDHENMFWYRQDPGLGLRLIYFSYDVKMKEKGDIPEGYSVSREKKERFSLILESASTNQTSMYLCASSPGTLGTEAFFGQGTRLTVV.

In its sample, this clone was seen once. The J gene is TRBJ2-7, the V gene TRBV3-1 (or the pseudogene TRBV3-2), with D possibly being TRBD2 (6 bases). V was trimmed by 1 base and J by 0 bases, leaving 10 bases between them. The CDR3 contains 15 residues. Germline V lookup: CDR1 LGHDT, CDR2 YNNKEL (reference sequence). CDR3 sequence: CASSQVNGSSYEQYF. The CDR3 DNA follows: TGTGCCAGCAGCCAAGTTAACGGGAGCTCCTACGAGCAGTACTTC.

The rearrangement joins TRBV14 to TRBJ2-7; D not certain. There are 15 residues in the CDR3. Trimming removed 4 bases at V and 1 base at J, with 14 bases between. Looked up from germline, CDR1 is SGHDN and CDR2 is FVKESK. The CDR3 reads CASSPWDPLSYEQYF. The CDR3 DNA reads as TGTGCCAGCAGCCCATGGGATCCATTATCCTACGAGCAGTACTTC.

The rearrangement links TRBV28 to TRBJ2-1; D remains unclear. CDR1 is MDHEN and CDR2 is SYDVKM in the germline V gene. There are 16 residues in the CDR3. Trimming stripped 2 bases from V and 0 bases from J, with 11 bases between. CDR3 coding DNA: TGTGCCAGCAGTTTAGGCACTCATAGCTCCTACAATGAGCAGTTCTTC. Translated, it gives CASSLGTHSSYNEQFF.

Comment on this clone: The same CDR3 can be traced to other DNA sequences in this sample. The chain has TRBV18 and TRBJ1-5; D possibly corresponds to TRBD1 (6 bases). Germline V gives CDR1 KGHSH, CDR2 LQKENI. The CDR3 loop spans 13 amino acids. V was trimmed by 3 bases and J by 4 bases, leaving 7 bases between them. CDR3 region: CASSPDRNQPQHF. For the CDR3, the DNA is TGTGCCAGCTCACCGGACAGAAATCAGCCCCAGCATTTT.

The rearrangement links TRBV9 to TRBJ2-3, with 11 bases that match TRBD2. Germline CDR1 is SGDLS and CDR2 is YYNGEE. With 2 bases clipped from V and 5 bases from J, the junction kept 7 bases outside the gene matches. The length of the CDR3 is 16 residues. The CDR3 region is CASSVSTSGKEDTQYF. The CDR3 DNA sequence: TGTGCCAGCAGCGTCTCGACTAGCGGGAAGGAAGATACGCAGTATTTT.

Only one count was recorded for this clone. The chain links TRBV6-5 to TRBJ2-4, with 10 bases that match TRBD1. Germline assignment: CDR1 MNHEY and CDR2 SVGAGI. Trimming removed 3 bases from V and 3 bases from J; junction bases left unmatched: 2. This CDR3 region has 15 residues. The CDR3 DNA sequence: TGTGCCAGCAGTTATGGGACAGGGGACAAAAACATTCAGTACTTC. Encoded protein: CASSYGTGDKNIQYF.